Listed below are T cell receptor beta chains from one sample, sequenced in a study of beta chain features in type 1 diabetes. Assay: immunoSEQ multiplex PCR; the TCRdb copy retains only in-frame clones and omits some. This repertoire shows approximately 250,000 clones, approximately 24% found once; its top ten account for roughly 0.011%. The sequenced sample was naive CD4+ T cells from blood. The receptors here all came from a woman younger than 45 with type 1 diabetes. Each CDR3 is given with its conserved first and last residue. A D gene is named only where the DNA matches it firmly. Not all rows give a size; the values are once, few, many and, for expanded clones, a class.

v_call: TRBV28
cdr3_length: 14
d_call: TRBD2
j_call: TRBJ2-4
clone_size: .
cdr3_nt: TGTGCCAGCAAACTAGCGGGAGCCAAAAACATTCAGTACTTC
cdr3_aa: CASKLAGAKNIQYF

v_call: TRBV5-6
cdr3_length: 15
d_call: TRBD1
j_call: TRBJ1-4
clone_size: .
cdr3_nt: TGTGCCAGCAGCACCGGACAGGCCGGGGATGAAAAACTGTTTTTT
cdr3_aa: CASSTGQAGDEKLFF

v_call: TRBV5-1
cdr3_length: 13
d_call: .
j_call: TRBJ2-1
clone_size: once
cdr3_nt: TGCGCCAGCAGCTGGAGGGAGTGGGGCGAGCAGTTCTTC
cdr3_aa: CASSWREWGEQFF

v_call: TRBV29-1
cdr3_length: 13
d_call: TRBD2
j_call: TRBJ2-5
clone_size: .
cdr3_nt: TGCAGCGTTGTCGCGGGAGGTCAAGAGACCCAGTACTTC
cdr3_aa: CSVVAGGQETQYF

v_call: TRBV2
cdr3_length: 15
d_call: .
j_call: TRBJ1-5
clone_size: few
cdr3_nt: TGTGCCAGCAGTGTGGGGCGCGCAAACAATCAGCCCCAGCATTTT
cdr3_aa: CASSVGRANNQPQHF

v_call: TRBV11-2
cdr3_length: 14
d_call: .
j_call: TRBJ2-5
clone_size: .
cdr3_nt: .
cdr3_aa: CASSFGQGSQEPDF

v_call: TRBV6-5
cdr3_length: 15
d_call: TRBD2
j_call: TRBJ2-3
clone_size: .
cdr3_nt: TGTGCCAGCAGACCGCTAGCGGGAGGGCCAGATACGCAGTATTTT
cdr3_aa: CASRPLAGGPDTQYF

v_call: TRBV5-1
cdr3_length: 13
d_call: TRBD1
j_call: TRBJ2-7
clone_size: .
cdr3_nt: TGCGCCAGCATTGGACAGGGTCCGTACGAGCAGTACTTC
cdr3_aa: CASIGQGPYEQYF

v_call: TRBV7-7
cdr3_length: 14
d_call: TRBD2
j_call: TRBJ2-3
clone_size: .
cdr3_nt: TGTGCTAGCGCTCTAGCGGGGGCCACAGATACGCAGTATTTT
cdr3_aa: CASALAGATDTQYF

v_call: TRBV15
cdr3_length: 14
d_call: .
j_call: TRBJ1-2
clone_size: .
cdr3_nt: TGTGCCACCAGCAGCCGCGAAACTACCTATGGCTACACCTTC
cdr3_aa: CATSSRETTYGYTF

v_call: TRBV9
cdr3_length: 14
d_call: .
j_call: TRBJ1-1
clone_size: .
cdr3_nt: TGTGCCAGCAGCCCTGAACAGGGAACCACTGAAGCTTTCTTT
cdr3_aa: CASSPEQGTTEAFF

v_call: TRBV29-1
cdr3_length: 13
d_call: .
j_call: TRBJ2-5
clone_size: .
cdr3_nt: TGCAGCACCTTCCCGGGAGACAAAGAGACCCAGTACTTC
cdr3_aa: CSTFPGDKETQYF

v_call: TRBV29-1
cdr3_length: 15
d_call: TRBD2
j_call: TRBJ2-1
clone_size: few
cdr3_nt: TGCAGCGTTCCTAGCGGGAGCTTCTCCTACAATGAGCAGTTCTTC
cdr3_aa: CSVPSGSFSYNEQFF

v_call: TRBV5-1
cdr3_length: 13
d_call: .
j_call: TRBJ1-5
clone_size: few
cdr3_nt: TGCGCCAGCAGCTTTGGGGGGGATCAGCCCCAGCATTTT
cdr3_aa: CASSFGGDQPQHF

v_call: TRBV5-4
cdr3_length: 13
d_call: .
j_call: TRBJ2-5
clone_size: few
cdr3_nt: TGTGCCAGCAGCTTGGATAGAGGGGAGACCCAGTACTTC
cdr3_aa: CASSLDRGETQYF

v_call: TRBV7-3
cdr3_length: 15
d_call: TRBD2
j_call: TRBJ2-3
clone_size: .
cdr3_nt: TGTGCCAGCAGCCCTAGCGGGAGCGGGTCAGATACGCAGTATTTT
cdr3_aa: CASSPSGSGSDTQYF

v_call: TRBV28
cdr3_length: 12
d_call: .
j_call: TRBJ1-2
clone_size: .
cdr3_nt: TGTGCCAGCAGTCTCCAGGATTGGGGCTACACCTTC
cdr3_aa: CASSLQDWGYTF

v_call: TRBV5-1
cdr3_length: 14
d_call: TRBD1
j_call: TRBJ1-2
clone_size: few
cdr3_nt: TGCGCCAGCAGCGCACTGACAGGGAACTATGGCTACACCTTC
cdr3_aa: CASSALTGNYGYTF

v_call: TRBV29-1
cdr3_length: 14
d_call: .
j_call: TRBJ2-1
clone_size: .
cdr3_nt: TGCAGCGTTGATGCCAGTTGGTCCTACAATGAGCAGTTCTTC
cdr3_aa: CSVDASWSYNEQFF

v_call: TRBV27
cdr3_length: 13
d_call: .
j_call: TRBJ1-1
clone_size: once
cdr3_nt: TGTGCCAGCAGTTCAGGGTGGGCCACTGAAGCTTTCTTT
cdr3_aa: CASSSGWATEAFF

v_call: TRBV30
cdr3_length: 16
d_call: .
j_call: TRBJ2-1
clone_size: few
cdr3_nt: TGTGCCTGGAGTGCCTCTAGGAGCGCCCTTTGGAATGAGCAGTTCTTC
cdr3_aa: CAWSASRSALWNEQFF

v_call: TRBV7-9
cdr3_length: 13
d_call: .
j_call: TRBJ2-3
clone_size: .
cdr3_nt: TGTGCCAGCAGCCGGTCGGGCACAGATACGCAGTATTTT
cdr3_aa: CASSRSGTDTQYF

v_call: TRBV7-9
cdr3_length: 12
d_call: .
j_call: TRBJ1-2
clone_size: few
cdr3_nt: TGTGCCAGCAGCTTAGGGCCTTATGGCTACACCTTC
cdr3_aa: CASSLGPYGYTF

v_call: TRBV9
cdr3_length: 15
d_call: .
j_call: TRBJ2-1
clone_size: .
cdr3_nt: TGTGCCAGCAGCGTAGCGGGAGACACCTACAATGAGCAGTTCTTC
cdr3_aa: CASSVAGDTYNEQFF

v_call: TRBV5-1
cdr3_length: 13
d_call: .
j_call: TRBJ2-1
clone_size: .
cdr3_nt: TGCGCCAGCAGCACGGGGACCTACAATGAGCAGTTCTTC
cdr3_aa: CASSTGTYNEQFF

v_call: TRBV4-1
cdr3_length: 14
d_call: TRBD1
j_call: TRBJ1-1
clone_size: .
cdr3_nt: TGCGCCAGCAGCCGTCCTACAGGGGGCACTGAAGCTTTCTTT
cdr3_aa: CASSRPTGGTEAFF

v_call: TRBV5-1
cdr3_length: 14
d_call: .
j_call: TRBJ2-4
clone_size: .
cdr3_nt: TGCGCCAGCAGCAAAACTAGCCTCGGGAACATTCAGTACTTC
cdr3_aa: CASSKTSLGNIQYF

v_call: TRBV28
cdr3_length: 13
d_call: TRBD1
j_call: TRBJ2-7
clone_size: .
cdr3_nt: TGTGCCAGCAGTTGGGACAGCCCGGGCGAGCAGTACTTC
cdr3_aa: CASSWDSPGEQYF

v_call: TRBV7-2
cdr3_length: 18
d_call: .
j_call: TRBJ2-1
clone_size: few
cdr3_nt: TGTGCCAGCAGCCGACAGGGGGGTAGCGGGACCAACTACAATGAGCAGTTCTTC
cdr3_aa: CASSRQGGSGTNYNEQFF

v_call: TRBV28
cdr3_length: 14
d_call: TRBD1
j_call: TRBJ1-1
clone_size: .
cdr3_nt: TGTGCCAGCAAGCCGGGACAGCGGAACACTGAAGCTTTCTTT
cdr3_aa: CASKPGQRNTEAFF

v_call: TRBV30
cdr3_length: 11
d_call: .
j_call: TRBJ2-7
clone_size: few
cdr3_nt: TGTGCCTGGAGTGTGAGTTACGAGCAGTACTTC
cdr3_aa: CAWSVSYEQYF

v_call: TRBV13
cdr3_length: 11
d_call: .
j_call: TRBJ2-1
clone_size: .
cdr3_nt: TGTGCCAGCAGCCAGGACAATGAGCAGTTCTTC
cdr3_aa: CASSQDNEQFF

v_call: TRBV7-9
cdr3_length: 13
d_call: TRBD1
j_call: TRBJ1-2
clone_size: .
cdr3_nt: TGTGCCAGCAGCCCCTGGACAGGGAGCGGCTACACCTTC
cdr3_aa: CASSPWTGSGYTF

v_call: TRBV6-6
cdr3_length: 16
d_call: .
j_call: TRBJ1-5
clone_size: .
cdr3_nt: TGTGCCAGCAGTTACTCGACGAACAGAGTACATCAGCCCCAGCATTTT
cdr3_aa: CASSYSTNRVHQPQHF

v_call: TRBV28
cdr3_length: 14
d_call: TRBD1
j_call: TRBJ2-2
clone_size: .
cdr3_nt: TGTGCCACCACCGACAGGGGGTTGACCGGGGAGCTGTTTTTT
cdr3_aa: CATTDRGLTGELFF

v_call: TRBV19
cdr3_length: 14
d_call: .
j_call: TRBJ2-6
clone_size: few
cdr3_nt: TGTGCCAGCAATTCAGGGGCTGGGGCCAACGTCCTGACTTTC
cdr3_aa: CASNSGAGANVLTF

v_call: TRBV6-1
cdr3_length: 15
d_call: .
j_call: TRBJ2-5
clone_size: few
cdr3_nt: TGTGCCAGCAGCAGACTCATGGTGACCCGTGAGACCCAGTACTTC
cdr3_aa: CASSRLMVTRETQYF

v_call: TRBV11-2
cdr3_length: 14
d_call: .
j_call: TRBJ2-5
clone_size: few
cdr3_nt: TGTGCCAGCAGCTTTGATACTGGCCAAGAGACCCAGTACTTC
cdr3_aa: CASSFDTGQETQYF

v_call: TRBV29-1
cdr3_length: 16
d_call: .
j_call: TRBJ2-3
clone_size: .
cdr3_nt: TGCAGCGTTGTAAATCCTCTAGCGACTAGCACAGATACGCAGTATTTT
cdr3_aa: CSVVNPLATSTDTQYF

v_call: TRBV25-1
cdr3_length: 11
d_call: .
j_call: TRBJ1-1
clone_size: .
cdr3_nt: TGTGCCAGCAGAACATACACTGAAGCTTTCTTT
cdr3_aa: CASRTYTEAFF

v_call: TRBV5-1
cdr3_length: 14
d_call: .
j_call: TRBJ2-1
clone_size: .
cdr3_nt: TGCGCCAGCAGCTTGCGACTAGAGTCCCATGAGCAGTTCTTC
cdr3_aa: CASSLRLESHEQFF

v_call: TRBV7-3
cdr3_length: 15
d_call: .
j_call: TRBJ2-2
clone_size: .
cdr3_nt: TGTGCCAGCAGCAAATCTCAGGGTTCCACCGGGGAGCTGTTTTTT
cdr3_aa: CASSKSQGSTGELFF

v_call: TRBV27
cdr3_length: 16
d_call: TRBD1
j_call: TRBJ1-2
clone_size: .
cdr3_nt: TGTGCCAGCAGCTCGACAGGGGGCGAGGTGATATATGGCTACACCTTC
cdr3_aa: CASSSTGGEVIYGYTF

v_call: TRBV2
cdr3_length: 13
d_call: TRBD2
j_call: TRBJ2-5
clone_size: .
cdr3_nt: TGTGCCAGCAGCCTAAGCGGGACGGAGACCCAGTACTTC
cdr3_aa: CASSLSGTETQYF

v_call: TRBV7-8
cdr3_length: 14
d_call: .
j_call: TRBJ1-5
clone_size: few
cdr3_nt: TGTGCCAGCAGCTTAGTTCGCGGCAATCAGCCCCAGCATTTT
cdr3_aa: CASSLVRGNQPQHF

v_call: TRBV5-1
cdr3_length: 17
d_call: .
j_call: TRBJ2-1
clone_size: .
cdr3_nt: TGCGCCAGCAGCTTGAGATCTGGACAGTACTTATACAATGAGCAGTTCTTC
cdr3_aa: CASSLRSGQYLYNEQFF

v_call: TRBV30
cdr3_length: 13
d_call: TRBD1
j_call: TRBJ2-4
clone_size: few
cdr3_nt: TGTGCCTGGAGTCCAGGACAGGACGGCATTCAGTACTTC
cdr3_aa: CAWSPGQDGIQYF